This is a list of T cell receptor beta chains from one sample in a study of blood T cells in healthy people across ages. Each CDR3 protein is one row after TCRdb ran MiXCR on the 5' RACE reads. The table has hundreds of thousands of distinct CDR3 sequences, about 21% seen once. Sequenced input: blood. The receptors come from a man between 65 and 85 years old in good health. CDR3s include the opening cysteine and the closing phenylalanine or tryptophan. The order of the fields is J gene, clone size, V gene, D gene, CDR3 protein, CDR3 DNA. D genes are given only for firm matches. Expanded clones are given a class, and other clones once, few, many or no size at all.

J: TRBJ2-5
size: .
V: TRBV18
D: .
CDR3: CASSPPAPETQYF
DNA: TGTGCCAGCTCACCACCTGCGCCCGAGACCCAGTACTTC

J: TRBJ2-3
size: many
V: TRBV11-2
D: .
CDR3: CASSSRPTDTQYF
DNA: TGTGCCAGCAGCAGCCGCCCTACGGATACGCAGTATTTT

J: TRBJ2-1
size: .
V: TRBV24-1
D: TRBD2
CDR3: CATSDSRLAGAQSSYNEQFF
DNA: TGTGCCACCAGTGATTCCCGACTAGCGGGAGCCCAGAGCTCCTACAATGAGCAGTTCTTC

J: TRBJ1-1
size: few
V: TRBV6-6
D: .
CDR3: CASSLTTGSIGFF
DNA: TGTGCCAGCAGCCTCACAACAGGGTCTATTGGTTTCTTT

J: TRBJ1-4
size: .
V: TRBV5-1
D: .
CDR3: CASSSGEMNEKLFF
DNA: TGCGCCAGCAGCTCAGGGGAAATGAATGAAAAACTGTTTTTT

J: TRBJ2-7
size: .
V: TRBV20-1
D: TRBD2
CDR3: CSARDPRTSGSYEQYF
DNA: TGCAGTGCTAGAGATCCTCGGACTAGCGGGAGCTACGAGCAGTACTTC

J: TRBJ2-7
size: .
V: TRBV20-1
D: .
CDR3: CSASGTSSYEQYF
DNA: TGCAGTGCTTCCGGGACCAGCTCCTACGAGCAGTACTTC

J: TRBJ2-2
size: .
V: TRBV4-2
D: TRBD2
CDR3: CASSRLAGVTNTGELFF
DNA: TGTGCCAGCAGCCGACTAGCGGGAGTGACGAACACCGGGGAGCTGTTTTTT

J: TRBJ2-7
size: .
V: TRBV4-1
D: TRBD2
CDR3: CASSPRGDYEQYF
DNA: TGCGCCAGCAGCCCTCGGGGGGACTACGAGCAGTACTTC

J: TRBJ1-4
size: .
V: TRBV9
D: TRBD1
CDR3: CASSPRGTGSSEKLFF
DNA: TGTGCCAGCAGCCCTAGAGGGACAGGGTCTTCTGAAAAACTGTTTTTT

J: TRBJ2-5
size: few
V: TRBV2
D: TRBD2
CDR3: CASSEVASGQETQYF
DNA: TGTGCCAGCAGTGAAGTGGCTAGCGGCCAAGAGACCCAGTACTTC

J: TRBJ2-7
size: many
V: TRBV7-2
D: .
CDR3: CASRPASGFEQYF
DNA: TGTGCCAGCAGACCTGCCAGCGGCTTCGAGCAGTACTTC

J: TRBJ2-7
size: .
V: TRBV7-3
D: .
CDR3: CASSLVPGAYEQYF
DNA: TGTGCCAGCAGCTTGGTTCCAGGGGCGTACGAGCAGTACTTC

J: TRBJ2-5
size: few
V: TRBV27
D: .
CDR3: CASSFVGDQETQYF
DNA: TGTGCCAGCAGTTTTGTCGGGGACCAAGAGACCCAGTACTTC

J: TRBJ2-3
size: few
V: TRBV28
D: TRBD1
CDR3: CASSVPGQGLTDTQYF
DNA: TGTGCCAGCAGTGTCCCGGGACAGGGACTCACAGATACGCAGTATTTT

J: TRBJ1-5
size: .
V: TRBV20-1
D: .
CDR3: CSAAQGEVDQPQHF
DNA: TGCAGTGCTGCCCAGGGAGAGGTTGATCAGCCCCAGCATTTT

J: TRBJ2-5
size: .
V: TRBV5-1
D: .
CDR3: CASKRGDRQETQYF
DNA: TGCGCCAGCAAAAGAGGGGACCGTCAAGAGACCCAGTACTTC

J: TRBJ2-5
size: .
V: TRBV20-1
D: TRBD1
CDR3: CSAIKGQTEETQYF
DNA: TGCAGTGCCATAAAGGGACAGACAGAAGAGACCCAGTACTTC

J: TRBJ1-2
size: few
V: TRBV5-6
D: .
CDR3: CASSLGRIPYGYTF
DNA: TGTGCCAGCAGCTTGGGCAGGATTCCCTATGGCTACACCTTC

J: TRBJ2-2
size: few
V: TRBV6-1
D: TRBD1
CDR3: CASSHPGQGTGELFF
DNA: TGTGCCAGCAGCCATCCGGGACAGGGGACCGGGGAGCTGTTTTTT

J: TRBJ2-4
size: .
V: TRBV4-1
D: TRBD2
CDR3: CASSQDSASGRQNIQYF
DNA: TGCGCCAGCAGCCAAGATAGCGCTAGCGGGAGGCAAAACATTCAGTACTTC

J: TRBJ2-3
size: few
V: TRBV10-3
D: .
CDR3: CAIAGWRSTDTQYF
DNA: TGTGCCATCGCAGGGTGGAGAAGCACAGATACGCAGTATTTT

J: TRBJ2-5
size: .
V: TRBV7-7
D: TRBD1
CDR3: CASSLVRQGGETQYF
DNA: TGTGCTAGCAGCTTAGTTCGACAGGGTGGAGAGACCCAGTACTTC

J: TRBJ2-7
size: .
V: TRBV28
D: TRBD1
CDR3: CAGGTGTGVREQYF
DNA: TGTGCCGGTGGGACCGGGACAGGGGTTCGGGAGCAGTACTTC

J: TRBJ2-5
size: .
V: TRBV24-1
D: .
CDR3: CATSDLSKTQYF
DNA: TGTGCCACCAGTGATTTATCGAAGACCCAGTACTTC

J: TRBJ1-4
size: .
V: TRBV20-1
D: .
CDR3: CSATLRGTNEKLFF
DNA: TGCAGTGCCACACTCAGGGGAACTAATGAAAAACTGTTTTTT

J: TRBJ2-1
size: .
V: TRBV29-1
D: .
CDR3: CSVEGAGTYNEQFF
DNA: TGCAGCGTTGAAGGGGCCGGGACCTACAATGAGCAGTTCTTC

J: TRBJ2-7
size: many
V: TRBV5-5
D: TRBD2
CDR3: CVSSPTSGSYEQYF
DNA: TGTGTCAGCAGCCCGACTAGCGGGAGTTACGAGCAGTACTTC

J: TRBJ2-2
size: few
V: TRBV7-2
D: .
CDR3: CASSFVGINTGELFF
DNA: TGTGCCAGCAGCTTTGTCGGGATTAACACCGGGGAGCTGTTTTTT

J: TRBJ2-7
size: .
V: TRBV6-2/TRBV6-3
D: .
CDR3: CASSYRVAGTYEQYF
DNA: TGTGCCAGCAGTTACCGGGTGGCAGGGACCTACGAGCAGTACTTC

J: TRBJ2-3
size: .
V: TRBV29-1
D: .
CDR3: CSVEGGATDTQYF
DNA: TGCAGCGTTGAAGGCGGAGCGACAGATACGCAGTATTTT

J: TRBJ1-5
size: .
V: TRBV12-3/TRBV12-4
D: .
CDR3: CASSFYEGQPQHF
DNA: TGTGCCAGCAGTTTCTACGAGGGGCAGCCCCAGCATTTT

J: TRBJ1-1
size: few
V: TRBV3-1
D: .
CDR3: CASSPTGMTEAFF
DNA: TGTGCCAGCAGCCCGACAGGTATGACTGAAGCTTTCTTT

J: TRBJ2-1
size: few
V: TRBV10-2
D: TRBD2
CDR3: CASRASGYYNEQFF
DNA: TGCGCCAGCAGGGCTAGCGGGTATTACAATGAGCAGTTCTTC

J: TRBJ2-5
size: few
V: TRBV11-2
D: TRBD2
CDR3: CASSQNGLAGGQETQYF
DNA: TGTGCCAGCAGTCAAAACGGACTAGCGGGAGGCCAAGAGACCCAGTACTTC

J: TRBJ1-1
size: few
V: TRBV3-1
D: TRBD1
CDR3: CASSLDRGLNTEAFF
DNA: TGTGCCAGCAGCCTGGACAGGGGGTTGAACACTGAAGCTTTCTTT

J: TRBJ2-5
size: few
V: TRBV2
D: .
CDR3: CASSERGRAGQETQYF
DNA: TGTGCCAGCAGTGAAAGGGGTAGAGCCGGCCAAGAGACCCAGTACTTC

J: TRBJ2-1
size: .
V: TRBV4-1
D: .
CDR3: CASSQPLTGSYNEQFF
DNA: TGCGCCAGCAGCCAACCCCTGACAGGTTCCTACAATGAGCAGTTCTTC

J: TRBJ2-1
size: .
V: TRBV7-3
D: TRBD2
CDR3: CASSPKTVVAGGPRSYNEQFF
DNA: TGTGCCAGCAGTCCAAAGACGGTGGTAGCGGGAGGCCCCCGCTCCTACAATGAGCAGTTCTTC

J: TRBJ2-7
size: .
V: TRBV2
D: TRBD1
CDR3: CASSDGRGQSYEQYF
DNA: TGTGCCAGCAGTGATGGCAGGGGGCAGTCCTACGAGCAGTACTTC

J: TRBJ1-3
size: .
V: TRBV20-1
D: .
CDR3: CSARAQTEGDKLSSGNTIYF
DNA: TGCAGTGCTAGAGCCCAAACCGAGGGGGACAAACTGAGCTCTGGAAACACCATATATTTT

J: TRBJ2-7
size: few
V: TRBV20-1
D: .
CDR3: CSARDFRGSSYEQYF
DNA: TGCAGTGCTAGAGATTTTCGCGGAAGCTCCTACGAGCAGTACTTC

J: TRBJ2-7
size: .
V: TRBV5-1
D: .
CDR3: CASSYESSYEQYF
DNA: TGCGCCAGCAGCTATGAGAGCTCCTACGAGCAGTACTTC

J: TRBJ2-7
size: .
V: TRBV24-1
D: TRBD1
CDR3: CATSDTSQGDEQYF
DNA: TGTGCCACCAGTGATACCTCCCAGGGGGACGAGCAGTACTTC

J: TRBJ2-1
size: .
V: TRBV10-3
D: TRBD1
CDR3: CAIRGTGIGEQFF
DNA: TGTGCCATCAGAGGGACAGGGATCGGTGAGCAGTTCTTC

J: TRBJ2-6
size: .
V: TRBV2
D: .
CDR3: CASSEDTSGANVLTF
DNA: TGTGCCAGCAGTGAAGATACCTCTGGGGCCAACGTCCTGACTTTC

J: TRBJ1-6
size: few
V: TRBV7-9
D: .
CDR3: CASSSTVPGAPLHF
DNA: TGTGCCAGCAGCTCGACAGTCCCGGGGGCACCCCTCCACTTT

J: TRBJ2-3
size: .
V: TRBV5-1
D: TRBD2
CDR3: CASSLSGRAGDTQYF
DNA: TGCGCCAGCAGCTTGAGCGGGAGGGCCGGAGATACGCAGTATTTT

J: TRBJ1-2
size: few
V: TRBV14
D: .
CDR3: CASSHRAAHGGYTF
DNA: TGTGCCAGCAGCCACCGGGCAGCCCACGGTGGCTACACCTTC

J: TRBJ1-4
size: .
V: TRBV20-1
D: .
CDR3: CSARVGARNEKLFF
DNA: TGCAGTGCTAGAGTAGGGGCAAGGAATGAAAAACTGTTTTTT

J: TRBJ1-4
size: .
V: TRBV18
D: .
CDR3: CASSKGDGGGEKLFF
DNA: TGTGCCAGCTCTAAAGGGGACGGTGGAGGGGAAAAACTGTTTTTT

J: TRBJ2-1
size: .
V: TRBV4-2
D: TRBD2
CDR3: CASSQASGNNNEQFF
DNA: TGTGCCAGCAGCCAAGCTAGCGGGAATAACAATGAGCAGTTCTTC

J: TRBJ2-1
size: few
V: TRBV10-3
D: .
CDR3: CAISESGRQEEQFF
DNA: TGTGCCATCAGTGAAAGCGGTAGGCAGGAGGAGCAGTTCTTC

J: TRBJ2-1
size: .
V: TRBV7-2
D: .
CDR3: CASSLRTEKQFF
DNA: TGTGCCAGCAGCCTCCGGACAGAAAAACAGTTCTTC